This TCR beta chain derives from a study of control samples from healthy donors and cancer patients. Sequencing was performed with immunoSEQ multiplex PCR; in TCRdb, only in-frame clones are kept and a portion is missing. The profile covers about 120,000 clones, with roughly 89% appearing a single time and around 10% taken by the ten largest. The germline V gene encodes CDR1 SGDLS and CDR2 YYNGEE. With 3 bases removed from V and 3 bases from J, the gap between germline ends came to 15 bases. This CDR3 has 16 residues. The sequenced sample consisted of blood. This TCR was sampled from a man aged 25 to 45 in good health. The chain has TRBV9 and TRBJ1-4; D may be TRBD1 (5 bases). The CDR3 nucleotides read TGTGCCAGCAGCGGGGGCAGTAGGATAGCTAATGAAAAACTGTTTTTT. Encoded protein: CASSGGSRIANEKLFF.